The rows below give T cell receptor beta chains drawn from one sample of a study of T-cell reconstitution after alpha-beta-depleted transplantation in children. TCRdb fed the PCR reads into MiXCR, producing one record per CDR3 protein. The sample has about 58,000 distinct CDR3 sequences, 35% to 55% seen once. The sequencing here drew on PBMCs, mostly from graft donor cells, taken 360 days after TCRalphabeta/CD19-depleted stem cell transplant. Receptors originate from a male patient under 18 who had a stem cell transplant for acute lymphoblastic leukemia, so the T cells may come from the graft donor. CDR3s include the opening cysteine and the closing phenylalanine or tryptophan. Fields, in order: D gene, clone size, J gene, V gene, CDR3 DNA, CDR3 protein. D genes are given only for firm matches. Rows may omit the clone size; those that give it use once, few, many or a size class.

D: .; size: .; J: TRBJ2-1; V: TRBV24-1; DNA: TGTGCCACCAGTCCCCGCGGAGGGCTGAGGGGAAATGAGCAGTTCTTC; CDR3: CATSPRGGLRGNEQFF
D: .; size: .; J: TRBJ2-1; V: TRBV5-5; DNA: TGTGCCAGCAGCTTGGTGTCATTCTCCCACTCCTACAATGAGCAGTTCTTC; CDR3: CASSLVSFSHSYNEQFF
D: TRBD2; size: .; J: TRBJ2-1; V: TRBV7-9; DNA: TGTGCCAGCAGCTCGGGACTAGCATACGATGAGCAGTTCTTC; CDR3: CASSSGLAYDEQFF
D: .; size: .; J: TRBJ1-5; V: TRBV27; DNA: TGTGCCAGCAGTTTCCTCGGTGCTAATCAGCCCCAGCATTTT; CDR3: CASSFLGANQPQHF
D: .; size: once; J: TRBJ2-1; V: TRBV28; DNA: TGTGCCAGCACAGGGTATGAGCAGTTCTTC; CDR3: CASTGYEQFF
D: TRBD2; size: .; J: TRBJ2-7; V: TRBV4-2; DNA: TGTGCCAGCAGCCCAGCGACTAGCGGAGGGAACTACGAGCAGTACTTC; CDR3: CASSPATSGGNYEQYF
D: .; size: .; J: TRBJ2-3; V: TRBV6-1; DNA: TGTGCTAGTAGGGGCAGAAGCACAGATACGCAGTATTTT; CDR3: CASRGRSTDTQYF
D: .; size: .; J: TRBJ2-1; V: TRBV5-1; DNA: TGCGCCAGCAGCTTGGTTGCAATAGGCTATGAGCAGTTCTTC; CDR3: CASSLVAIGYEQFF
D: TRBD2; size: .; J: TRBJ2-3; V: TRBV29-1; DNA: TGCAGCGTCGGGGGGGGAAGCACAGATACGCAGTATTTT; CDR3: CSVGGGSTDTQYF
D: .; size: few; J: TRBJ1-2; V: TRBV12-3/TRBV12-4; DNA: TGTGCCAGCAGTACCCGACGGCTCTACTATGGCTACACCTTC; CDR3: CASSTRRLYYGYTF
D: .; size: .; J: TRBJ1-1; V: TRBV12-3/TRBV12-4; DNA: TGTGCCAGCAAAGGGTTTCAGAGACAGAACACTGAAGCTTTCTTT; CDR3: CASKGFQRQNTEAFF
D: .; size: once; J: TRBJ2-7; V: TRBV12-3/TRBV12-4; DNA: TGTGCCAGCAGTATTCCCAGGATCAACTCCTACGAGCAGTACTTC; CDR3: CASSIPRINSYEQYF
D: TRBD2; size: many; J: TRBJ2-7; V: TRBV7-6; DNA: TGTGCCAGCAGCTTAAGACTAGCTGATTCCTACGAGCAGTACTTC; CDR3: CASSLRLADSYEQYF
D: .; size: .; J: TRBJ2-4; V: TRBV2; DNA: TGTGCCAGCAGGATAGGGAACGAGAACAACATTCAGTACTTC; CDR3: CASRIGNENNIQYF
D: .; size: few; J: TRBJ2-1; V: TRBV5-6; DNA: TGTGCCAGCAGCATCATGGACCGGGACCACTACAATGAGCAGTTCTTC; CDR3: CASSIMDRDHYNEQFF
D: .; size: many; J: TRBJ1-4; V: TRBV12-3/TRBV12-4; DNA: TGTGCCAGCAGTTATCAGGGCTTTAATGAAAAACTGTTTTTT; CDR3: CASSYQGFNEKLFF
D: .; size: .; J: TRBJ2-7; V: TRBV12-3/TRBV12-4; DNA: TGTGCCAGCAGTTTAGATTTGAGCCACGAGCAGTACTTC; CDR3: CASSLDLSHEQYF
D: TRBD1; size: .; J: TRBJ2-1; V: TRBV29-1; DNA: TGCAGCGTCGTTTTTACTGGGACAGGGGGCTACAATGAGCAGTTCTTC; CDR3: CSVVFTGTGGYNEQFF
D: .; size: .; J: TRBJ2-7; V: TRBV3-1; DNA: TGTGCCAGCAGCCCCGGGGGCACGCTCTCCTACGAGCAGTACTTC; CDR3: CASSPGGTLSYEQYF
D: .; size: .; J: TRBJ2-7; V: TRBV7-9; DNA: TGTGCCAGCAGCTCCCCACAGCTAGCCTACGAGCAGTACTTC; CDR3: CASSSPQLAYEQYF
D: TRBD2; size: .; J: TRBJ2-5; V: TRBV6-4; DNA: TGTGCCAGCACGGTATTCGGAACTAGCGGTCACCAAGAGACCCAGTACTTC; CDR3: CASTVFGTSGHQETQYF
D: .; size: .; J: TRBJ1-2; V: TRBV7-2; DNA: TGTGCCAGCAGCTTAGGGGGCTTGGACTATGGCTACACCTTC; CDR3: CASSLGGLDYGYTF
D: .; size: .; J: TRBJ1-5; V: TRBV29-1; DNA: TGCAGCGCCACCACCGATGTCACGGATCAGCCCCAGCATTTT; CDR3: CSATTDVTDQPQHF
D: TRBD1; size: .; J: TRBJ1-1; V: TRBV4-3; DNA: TGCGCCAGCAGCCAAGATCGACAGGGTTTCACTGAAGCTTTCTTT; CDR3: CASSQDRQGFTEAFF
D: .; size: .; J: TRBJ2-2; V: TRBV5-1; DNA: TGCGCCAGCAGCTTGAATATCCAGGGGCTGAACACCGGGGAGCTGTTTTTT; CDR3: CASSLNIQGLNTGELFF
D: TRBD1; size: .; J: TRBJ1-5; V: TRBV5-1; DNA: TGCGCCAGCAGCGGGGGGACAGGCCCAAATCAGCCCCAGCATTTT; CDR3: CASSGGTGPNQPQHF
D: TRBD2; size: .; J: TRBJ2-7; V: TRBV28; DNA: TGTGCCAGCGGACGGAGCGGGAGGTCTGTCCGCGAGCAGTACTTC; CDR3: CASGRSGRSVREQYF
D: .; size: .; J: TRBJ2-7; V: TRBV15; DNA: TGTGCCACCAGCAGAGACAGGGGATACGAGCAGTACTTC; CDR3: CATSRDRGYEQYF
D: .; size: few; J: TRBJ2-6; V: TRBV5-1; DNA: TGCGCCAGCAGCACCACCGGCATGGACTCCTCTGGGGCCAACGTCCTGACTTTC; CDR3: CASSTTGMDSSGANVLTF
D: TRBD1; size: .; J: TRBJ2-7; V: TRBV27; DNA: TGTGCCAGCAGTGCCCGACAGGGGGCGAGTGAGCAGTACTTC; CDR3: CASSARQGASEQYF
D: .; size: .; J: TRBJ1-5; V: TRBV18; DNA: TGTGCCAGCTCATCCTACAGGGTGAGCGGCAATCAGCCCCAGCATTTT; CDR3: CASSSYRVSGNQPQHF
D: TRBD2; size: few; J: TRBJ2-1; V: TRBV9; DNA: TGTGCCAGCAGCGTAGAACTAGCGGGAGCTACTGAGCAGTTCTTC; CDR3: CASSVELAGATEQFF
D: TRBD2; size: few; J: TRBJ2-1; V: TRBV29-1; DNA: TGCAGCGTTGAAGACGGACTAGCGGGAGGTGAGCAGTTCTTC; CDR3: CSVEDGLAGGEQFF
D: .; size: .; J: TRBJ2-1; V: TRBV28; DNA: TGTGCCAGCAGTCCGGTATACAATGAGCAGTTCTTC; CDR3: CASSPVYNEQFF
D: .; size: few; J: TRBJ2-7; V: TRBV12-3/TRBV12-4; DNA: TGTGCCAGCAGTTTAGGCGTCAGTACCTACGAGCAGTACTTC; CDR3: CASSLGVSTYEQYF
D: .; size: many; J: TRBJ2-7; V: TRBV20-1; DNA: TGCAGTGCGGGGGACGTTAGCTCCTACGAGCAGTACTTC; CDR3: CSAGDVSSYEQYF
D: .; size: .; J: TRBJ2-2; V: TRBV24-1; DNA: TGTGCCACCAGTCCTCCTCAAGTCACGTCCACCGGGGAGCTGTTTTTT; CDR3: CATSPPQVTSTGELFF
D: TRBD2; size: few; J: TRBJ2-7; V: TRBV20-1; DNA: TGCAGTGCTAAGACCGGGACTAGCGGGGGCCGAAGCTCCTACGAGCAGTACTTC; CDR3: CSAKTGTSGGRSSYEQYF
D: TRBD2; size: .; J: TRBJ2-3; V: TRBV4-2; DNA: TGTGCCAGCAGCCAAGGGAACGACGGGAGGGCCACAGATACGCAGTATTTT; CDR3: CASSQGNDGRATDTQYF
D: .; size: .; J: TRBJ2-4; V: TRBV20-1; DNA: TGCAGTGCTAGCGGGGGCCCTAAAAACATTCAGTACTTC; CDR3: CSASGGPKNIQYF
D: TRBD1; size: .; J: TRBJ2-1; V: TRBV20-1; DNA: TGCAGTGCTAATTCCGGGACAGGGTCCTACAATGAGCAGTTCTTC; CDR3: CSANSGTGSYNEQFF
D: .; size: few; J: TRBJ2-7; V: TRBV3-1; DNA: TGTGCCAGCAGCCAAGATTGGACTCAGTCCTACGAGCAGTACTTC; CDR3: CASSQDWTQSYEQYF
D: .; size: few; J: TRBJ1-1; V: TRBV3-1; DNA: TGTGCCAGCAGCCAAGGGGGAGACAGAAAAGCTTTCTTT; CDR3: CASSQGGDRKAFF
D: .; size: .; J: TRBJ2-1; V: TRBV29-1; DNA: TGCAGCGTTCTAGGTACTAGCAAGTTCTTC; CDR3: CSVLGTSKFF
D: .; size: once; J: TRBJ2-7; V: TRBV20-1; DNA: TGCAGTGCTACCAGGGCCTCCTACGAGCAGTACTTC; CDR3: CSATRASYEQYF
D: TRBD1; size: few; J: TRBJ2-1; V: TRBV29-1; DNA: TGCAGCGTTAGTGCTTTCAGGGACAGGGGGCTGAATGAGCAGTTCTTC; CDR3: CSVSAFRDRGLNEQFF
D: TRBD2; size: .; J: TRBJ2-7; V: TRBV29-1; DNA: TGCAGCGTTGGGGGGACTAGCGGGAGAAGGAACGAGCAGTACTTC; CDR3: CSVGGTSGRRNEQYF
D: .; size: .; J: TRBJ2-3; V: TRBV7-6; DNA: TGTGCCAGCAGCTTGGCAAGGGGAGATACGCAGTATTTT; CDR3: CASSLARGDTQYF
D: .; size: .; J: TRBJ1-5; V: TRBV12-3/TRBV12-4; DNA: TGTGCCAGCAGCCTCGGGGCCGGACAGCCCCAGCATTTT; CDR3: CASSLGAGQPQHF
D: .; size: .; J: TRBJ1-1; V: TRBV24-1; DNA: TGTGCCACCAGAGGGAGAGGACAGAATGAAGCTTTCTTT; CDR3: CATRGRGQNEAFF
D: TRBD1; size: many; J: TRBJ2-7; V: TRBV10-3; DNA: TGTGCCATCAGTGAGCCGGGACAGCTTCGTTACGAGCAGTACTTC; CDR3: CAISEPGQLRYEQYF
D: .; size: .; J: TRBJ2-7; V: TRBV7-9; DNA: TGTGCCAGCAGCTTAACCGGGACTGAGCAGTACTTC; CDR3: CASSLTGTEQYF
D: .; size: .; J: TRBJ1-2; V: TRBV10-3; DNA: TGTGCCATCAGTGGAGGGGTGGGTGGCTACACCTTC; CDR3: CAISGGVGGYTF
D: TRBD2; size: .; J: TRBJ2-7; V: TRBV2; DNA: TGTGCCAGCAGTGAACGCGGGAGCTTCAGCTCCTACGAGCAGTACTTC; CDR3: CASSERGSFSSYEQYF
D: .; size: once; J: TRBJ2-7; V: TRBV20-1; DNA: TGCAGTGCTGGACGGGGTCGTGGGGAGCAGTACTTC; CDR3: CSAGRGRGEQYF
D: TRBD1; size: .; J: TRBJ2-5; V: TRBV24-1; DNA: TGTGCCACCAGTGATCCGGGACAGGGTCTAGAGACCCAGTACTTC; CDR3: CATSDPGQGLETQYF
D: .; size: few; J: TRBJ2-6; V: TRBV7-9; DNA: TGTGCCAGCAGCTCAGCGACGGGGATTCGGGCCAACGTCCTGACTTTC; CDR3: CASSSATGIRANVLTF
D: .; size: few; J: TRBJ2-7; V: TRBV7-9; DNA: TGTGCCAGCAGCCTCAATAGTCTAGAGCAGTACTTC; CDR3: CASSLNSLEQYF
D: .; size: .; J: TRBJ1-4; V: TRBV12-3/TRBV12-4; DNA: TGTGCCAGCAGTTCCCCGGGACAAGAAAAACTGTTTTTT; CDR3: CASSSPGQEKLFF
D: .; size: few; J: TRBJ2-4; V: TRBV12-3/TRBV12-4; DNA: TGTGCCAGCAGTTTAATGGAGAGAAACATTCAGTACTTC; CDR3: CASSLMERNIQYF